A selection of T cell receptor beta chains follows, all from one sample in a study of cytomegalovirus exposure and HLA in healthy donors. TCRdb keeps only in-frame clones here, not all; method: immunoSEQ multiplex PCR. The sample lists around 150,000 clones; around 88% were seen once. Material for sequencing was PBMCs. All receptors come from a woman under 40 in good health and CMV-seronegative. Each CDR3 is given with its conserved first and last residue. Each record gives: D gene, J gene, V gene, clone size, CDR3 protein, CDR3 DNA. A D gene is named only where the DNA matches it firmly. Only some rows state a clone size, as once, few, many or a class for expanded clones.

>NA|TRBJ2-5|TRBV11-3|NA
CASSPKEGLAQYF
TGTGCCAGCAGCCCGAAGGAGGGGTTGGCCCAGTACTTC
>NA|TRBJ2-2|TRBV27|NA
CASRTGYTGELFF
TGTGCCAGCAGGACAGGATACACCGGGGAGCTGTTTTTT
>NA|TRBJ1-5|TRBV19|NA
CASSIRVEGKGAQHF
TGTGCCAGTAGTATAAGAGTGGAAGGTAAAGGGGCCCAGCATTTT
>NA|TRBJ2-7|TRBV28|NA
CASSSPGEPIPYEQYF
TGTGCCAGCAGTTCCCCAGGGGAGCCTATTCCTTACGAGCAGTACTTC
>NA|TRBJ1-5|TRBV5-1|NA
CASSPGRGDIQPQHF
TGCGCCAGCAGCCCCGGACGGGGGGATATTCAGCCCCAGCATTTT
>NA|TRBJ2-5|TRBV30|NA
CAWSATPLARQETQYF
TGTGCCTGGAGTGCGACCCCGCTAGCTCGCCAAGAGACCCAGTACTTC
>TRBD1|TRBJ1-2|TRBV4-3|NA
CASSQDRTGNYGYTF
TGCGCCAGCAGCCAAGATCGGACAGGGAACTATGGCTACACCTTC
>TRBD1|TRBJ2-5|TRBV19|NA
CASSPRTGQGETQYF
TGTGCCAGTAGTCCGCGGACAGGCCAAGGGGAGACCCAGTACTTC
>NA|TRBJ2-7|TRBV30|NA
CALTGTPFSSYEQYF
TGTGCCTTGACCGGGACTCCTTTTAGCTCCTACGAGCAGTACTTC
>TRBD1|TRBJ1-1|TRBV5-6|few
CASSTRTGRHTEAFF
TGTGCCAGCAGCACTAGGACAGGGCGTCACACTGAAGCTTTCTTT
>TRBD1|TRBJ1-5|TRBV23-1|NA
CASSLPSPVNPGGRQPQHF
TGCGCCAGCAGTCTACCTTCTCCCGTCAACCCAGGGGGCAGGCAGCCCCAGCATTTT
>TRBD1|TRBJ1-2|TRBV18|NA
CASSSRQGGIYGYTF
TGTGCCAGCTCATCCCGGCAGGGGGGAATCTATGGCTACACCTTC
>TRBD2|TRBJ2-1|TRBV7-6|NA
CASGNPLAGGNNEQFF
TGTGCCAGCGGAAACCCCCTGGCGGGGGGAAACAATGAGCAGTTCTTC
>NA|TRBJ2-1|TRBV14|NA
CASSQVRRNEQFF
TGTGCCAGCAGCCAAGTCCGGAGGAATGAGCAGTTCTTC
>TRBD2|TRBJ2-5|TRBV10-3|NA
CAISESTSGGRQYF
TGTGCCATCAGTGAGTCGACTAGCGGGGGAAGGCAGTACTTC
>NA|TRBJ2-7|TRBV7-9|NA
CASSLVEFEQYF
TGTGCCAGCAGCTTAGTTGAGTTCGAGCAGTACTTC